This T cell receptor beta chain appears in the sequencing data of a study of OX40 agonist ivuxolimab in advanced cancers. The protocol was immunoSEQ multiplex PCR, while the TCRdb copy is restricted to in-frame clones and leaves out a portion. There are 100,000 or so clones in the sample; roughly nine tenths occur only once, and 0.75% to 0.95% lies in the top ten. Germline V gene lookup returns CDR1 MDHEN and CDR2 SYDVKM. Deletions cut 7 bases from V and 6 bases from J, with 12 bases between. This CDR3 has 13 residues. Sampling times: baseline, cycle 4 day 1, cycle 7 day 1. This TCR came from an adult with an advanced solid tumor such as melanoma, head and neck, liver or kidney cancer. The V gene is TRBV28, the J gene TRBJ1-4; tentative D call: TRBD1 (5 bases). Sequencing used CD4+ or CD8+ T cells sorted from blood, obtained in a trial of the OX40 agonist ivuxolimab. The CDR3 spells CASIGGGDEKLFF. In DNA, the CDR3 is TGTGCCAGCATAGGTGGAGGGGATGAAAAACTGTTTTTT.